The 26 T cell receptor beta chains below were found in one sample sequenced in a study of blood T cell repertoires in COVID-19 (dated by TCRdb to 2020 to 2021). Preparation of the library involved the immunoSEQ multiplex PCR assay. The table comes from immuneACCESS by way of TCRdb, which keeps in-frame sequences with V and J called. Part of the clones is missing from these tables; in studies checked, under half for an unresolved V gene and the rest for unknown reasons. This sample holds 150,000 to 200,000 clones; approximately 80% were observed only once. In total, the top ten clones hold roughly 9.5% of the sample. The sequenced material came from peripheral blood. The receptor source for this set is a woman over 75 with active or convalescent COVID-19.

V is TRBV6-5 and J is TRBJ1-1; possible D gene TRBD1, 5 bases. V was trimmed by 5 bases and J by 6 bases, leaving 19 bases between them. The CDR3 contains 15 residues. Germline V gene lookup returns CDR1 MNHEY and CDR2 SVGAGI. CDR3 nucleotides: TGTGCCAGCAGTCCTCGGGGGAGGGAAGACGCTGAAGCTTTCTTT. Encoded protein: CASSPRGREDAEAFF.

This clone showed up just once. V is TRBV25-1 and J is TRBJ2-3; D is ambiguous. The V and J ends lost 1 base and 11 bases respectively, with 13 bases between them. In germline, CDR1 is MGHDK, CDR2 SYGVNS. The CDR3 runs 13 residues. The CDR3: CASSELAEVRQYF. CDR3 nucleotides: TGTGCCAGCAGTGAATTGGCGGAAGTTAGGCAGTATTTT.

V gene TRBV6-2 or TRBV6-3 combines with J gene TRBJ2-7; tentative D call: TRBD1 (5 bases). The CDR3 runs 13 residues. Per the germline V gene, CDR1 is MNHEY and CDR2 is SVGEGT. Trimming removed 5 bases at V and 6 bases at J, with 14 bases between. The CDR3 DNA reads TGTGCCAGCAGTCAAGTTCAGGGTGCCGAGCAGTACTTC. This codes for CASSQVQGAEQYF.

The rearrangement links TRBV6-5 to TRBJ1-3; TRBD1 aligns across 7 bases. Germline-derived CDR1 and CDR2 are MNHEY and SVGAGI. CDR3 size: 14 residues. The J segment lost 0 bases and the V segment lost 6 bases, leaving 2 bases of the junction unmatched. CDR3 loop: CASRRDSSGNTIYF. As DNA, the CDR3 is TGTGCCAGCAGAAGGGACAGCTCTGGAAACACCATATATTTT.

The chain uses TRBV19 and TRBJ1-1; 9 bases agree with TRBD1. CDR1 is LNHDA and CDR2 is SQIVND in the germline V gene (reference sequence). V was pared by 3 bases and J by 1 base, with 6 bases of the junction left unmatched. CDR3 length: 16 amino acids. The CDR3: CASSIGTGSENTEAFF. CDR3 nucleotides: TGTGCCAGTAGTATCGGGACAGGGTCGGAGAACACTGAAGCTTTCTTT.

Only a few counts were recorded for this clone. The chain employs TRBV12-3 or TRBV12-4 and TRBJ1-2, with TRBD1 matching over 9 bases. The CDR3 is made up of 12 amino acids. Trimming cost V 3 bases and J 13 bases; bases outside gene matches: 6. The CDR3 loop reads CASSFGQGRVTF. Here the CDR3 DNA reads TGTGCCAGCAGTTTTGGACAGGGGAGAGTCACCTTC.

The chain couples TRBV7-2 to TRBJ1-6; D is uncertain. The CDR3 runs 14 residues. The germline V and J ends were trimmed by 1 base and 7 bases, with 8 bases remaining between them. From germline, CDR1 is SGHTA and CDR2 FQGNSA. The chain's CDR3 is CASSLGPRNSPLHF. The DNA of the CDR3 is TGTGCCAGCAGCTTAGGCCCTAGGAATTCACCCCTCCACTTT.

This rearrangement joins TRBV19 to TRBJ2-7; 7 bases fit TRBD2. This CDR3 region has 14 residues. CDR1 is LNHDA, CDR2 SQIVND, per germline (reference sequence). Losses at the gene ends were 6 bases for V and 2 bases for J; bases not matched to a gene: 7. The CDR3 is CASSPRGGAYEQYF. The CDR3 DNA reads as TGTGCCAGTAGCCCACGGGGAGGGGCCTACGAGCAGTACTTC.

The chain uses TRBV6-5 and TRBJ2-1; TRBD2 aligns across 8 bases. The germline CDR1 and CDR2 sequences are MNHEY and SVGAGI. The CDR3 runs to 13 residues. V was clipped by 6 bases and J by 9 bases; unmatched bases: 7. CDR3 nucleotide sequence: TGTGCCAGCAGGATACTAGCGGTTGGTGAGCAGTTCTTC. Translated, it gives CASRILAVGEQFF.

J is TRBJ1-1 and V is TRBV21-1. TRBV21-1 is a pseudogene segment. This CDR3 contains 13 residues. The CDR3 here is CASGGAGGTEAFF. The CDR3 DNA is TGTGCCAGCGGAGGGGCCGGGGGTACTGAAGCTTTCTTT.

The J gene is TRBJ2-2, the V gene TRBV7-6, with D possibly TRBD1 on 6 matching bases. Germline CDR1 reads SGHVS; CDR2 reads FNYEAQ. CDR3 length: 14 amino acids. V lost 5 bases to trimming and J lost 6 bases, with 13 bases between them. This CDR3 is CASSPKQGPGELFF. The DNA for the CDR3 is TGTGCCAGCAGCCCGAAACAGGGACCCGGGGAGCTGTTTTTT.

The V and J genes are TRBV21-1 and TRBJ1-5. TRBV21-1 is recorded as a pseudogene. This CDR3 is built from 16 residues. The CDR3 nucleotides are TGTGCCAGCAGCCCCTTTAGGTCGGGTGGCGTCCAGCCCCAGCATTTT. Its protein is CASSPFRSGGVQPQHF.

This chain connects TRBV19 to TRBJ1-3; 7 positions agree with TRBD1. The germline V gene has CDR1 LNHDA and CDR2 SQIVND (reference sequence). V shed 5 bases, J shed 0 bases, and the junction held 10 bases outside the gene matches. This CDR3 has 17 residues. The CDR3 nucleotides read TGTGCCAGTAGTCACCCTATTCCAGGGGGCTCTGGAAACACCATATATTTT. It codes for CASSHPIPGGSGNTIYF.

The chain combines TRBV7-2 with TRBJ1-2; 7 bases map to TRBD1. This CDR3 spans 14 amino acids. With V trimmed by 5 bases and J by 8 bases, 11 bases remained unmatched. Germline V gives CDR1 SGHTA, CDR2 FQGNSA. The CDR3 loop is CASSTRTGEQGYTF. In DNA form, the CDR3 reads TGTGCCAGCAGCACCCGGACAGGTGAACAGGGCTACACCTTC. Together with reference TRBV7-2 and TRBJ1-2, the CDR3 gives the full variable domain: GAGVSQSPSNKVTEKGKDVELRCDPISGHTALYWYRQSLGQGLEFLIYFQGNSAPDKSGLPSDRFSAERTGGSVSTLTIQRTQQEDSAVYLCASSTRTGEQGYTFGSGTRLTVV.

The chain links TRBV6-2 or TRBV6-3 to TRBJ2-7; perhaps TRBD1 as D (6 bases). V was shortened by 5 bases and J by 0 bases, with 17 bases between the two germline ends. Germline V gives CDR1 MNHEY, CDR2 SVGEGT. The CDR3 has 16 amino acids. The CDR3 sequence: CASSGPGQTSSYEQYF. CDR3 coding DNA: TGTGCCAGCAGTGGTCCGGGACAAACAAGCTCCTACGAGCAGTACTTC.

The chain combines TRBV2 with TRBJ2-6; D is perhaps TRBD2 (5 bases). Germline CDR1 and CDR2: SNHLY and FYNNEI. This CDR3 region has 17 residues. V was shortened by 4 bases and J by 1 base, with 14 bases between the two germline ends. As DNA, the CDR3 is TGTGCCAGCAGTGTGAGGTCCGGGGTGTCTGGGGCCAACGTCCTGACTTTC. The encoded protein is CASSVRSGVSGANVLTF.

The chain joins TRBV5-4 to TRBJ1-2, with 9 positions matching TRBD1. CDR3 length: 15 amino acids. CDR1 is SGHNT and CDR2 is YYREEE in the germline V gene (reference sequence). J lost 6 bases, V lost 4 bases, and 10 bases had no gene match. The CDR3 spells CASSPVGQGFDGYTF. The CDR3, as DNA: TGTGCCAGCAGCCCCGTGGGACAGGGCTTCGATGGCTACACCTTC.

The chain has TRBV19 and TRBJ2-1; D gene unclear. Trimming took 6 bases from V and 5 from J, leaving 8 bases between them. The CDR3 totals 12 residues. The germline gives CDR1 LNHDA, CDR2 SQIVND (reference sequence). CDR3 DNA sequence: TGTGCCAGTAGGGAGAGCGACAATGAGCAGTTCTTC. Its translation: CASRESDNEQFF.

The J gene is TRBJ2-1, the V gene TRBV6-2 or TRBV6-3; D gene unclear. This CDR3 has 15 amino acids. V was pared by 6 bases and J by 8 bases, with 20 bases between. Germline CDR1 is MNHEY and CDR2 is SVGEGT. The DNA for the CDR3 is TGTGCCAGCAGCCTAGACACCCCACCGGTCTATGAGCAGTTCTTC. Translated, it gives CASSLDTPPVYEQFF.

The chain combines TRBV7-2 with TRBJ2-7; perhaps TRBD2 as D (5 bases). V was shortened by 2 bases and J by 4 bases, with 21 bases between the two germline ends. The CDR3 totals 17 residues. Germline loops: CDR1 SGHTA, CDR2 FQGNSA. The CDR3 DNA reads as TGTGCCAGCAGCTTACTGGGTTCCTACGGGAAACAATACGAGCAGTACTTC. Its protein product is CASSLLGSYGKQYEQYF.

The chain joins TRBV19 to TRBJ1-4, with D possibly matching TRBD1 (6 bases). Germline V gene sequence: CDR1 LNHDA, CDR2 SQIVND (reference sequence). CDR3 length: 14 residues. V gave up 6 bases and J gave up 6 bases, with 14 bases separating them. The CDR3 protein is CASRYRADDEKLFF. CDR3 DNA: TGTGCCAGTAGGTACAGGGCGGATGATGAAAAACTGTTTTTT.

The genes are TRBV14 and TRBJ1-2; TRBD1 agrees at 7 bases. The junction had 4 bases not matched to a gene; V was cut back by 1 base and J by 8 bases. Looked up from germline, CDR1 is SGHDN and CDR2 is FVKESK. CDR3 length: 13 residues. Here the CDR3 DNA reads TGTGCCAGCAGCCAAGGCAGGGGGAACGGCTACACCTTC. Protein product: CASSQGRGNGYTF.

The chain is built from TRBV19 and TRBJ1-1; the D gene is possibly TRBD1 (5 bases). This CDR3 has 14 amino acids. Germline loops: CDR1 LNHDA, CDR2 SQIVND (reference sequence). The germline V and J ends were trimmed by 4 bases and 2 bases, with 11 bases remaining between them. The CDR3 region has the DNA TGTGCCAGTAGTACCCGCAGGGAAAACACTGAAGCTTTCTTT. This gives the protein CASSTRRENTEAFF.

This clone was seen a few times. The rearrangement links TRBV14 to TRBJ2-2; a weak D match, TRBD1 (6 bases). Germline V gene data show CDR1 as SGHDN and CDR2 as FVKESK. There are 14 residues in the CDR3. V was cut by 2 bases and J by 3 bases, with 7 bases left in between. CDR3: CASSQYRDTGELFF. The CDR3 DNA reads TGTGCCAGCAGCCAATACAGGGACACCGGGGAGCTGTTTTTT.

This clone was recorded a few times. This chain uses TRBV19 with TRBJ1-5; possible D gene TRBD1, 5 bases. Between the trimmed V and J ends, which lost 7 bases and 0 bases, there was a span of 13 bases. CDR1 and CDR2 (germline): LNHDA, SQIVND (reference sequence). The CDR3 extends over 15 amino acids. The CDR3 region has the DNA TGTGCCAGTACTATGACAGACTCTAGCAATCAGCCCCAGCATTTT. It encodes CASTMTDSSNQPQHF.

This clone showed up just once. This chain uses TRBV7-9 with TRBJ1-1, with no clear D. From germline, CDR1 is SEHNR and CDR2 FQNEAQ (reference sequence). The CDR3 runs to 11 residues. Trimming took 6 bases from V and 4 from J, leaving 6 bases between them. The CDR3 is CASSYSTEAFF. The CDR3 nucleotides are TGTGCCAGCAGTTATAGCACTGAAGCTTTCTTT.